This TCR beta chain was sequenced for a study of shared clonotypes between healthy human individuals. The CDR3 runs to 13 residues. Per the germline V gene, CDR1 is SEHNR and CDR2 is FQNEAQ (reference sequence). Trimming removed 2 bases at V and 7 bases at J, with 11 bases between. The protocol was immunoSEQ multiplex PCR, while the TCRdb copy is restricted to in-frame clones and leaves out a portion. The sample yields fewer than 2.5 million clones, 93% seen once. The chain uses TRBV7-9 and TRBJ1-2, with no clear D. This TCR derives from a man between 18 and 35 years old in good health. Some clones in this sample may be carry-over from other donors' samples. Sequencing was done on a sample of naive CD4+ T cells from PBMCs. The subset here: CD45RA+ positively selected. The CDR3 sequence: CASSLMDLGGYTF. DNA of the CDR3: TGTGCCAGCAGCTTAATGGACCTAGGTGGCTACACCTTC.